The 27 T cell receptor beta chains listed next were all sequenced from one sample in a study of T-cell memory formation after mild COVID-19. TCRdb re-called the 5' RACE reads through MiXCR, storing one row per CDR3 protein. The sample consists of roughly 100,000 distinct CDR3 sequences, about 16% of them appearing once. Sequencing was done on a sample of PBMCs or a T cell subset sorted from them (not recorded which). These receptor sequences come from a man between 18 and 35 years old who had mild COVID-19 (a few samples of this study predate the infection). Cell type and time point are not known.

There are a few counts of this clonotype. V usage is TRBV27 and J usage is TRBJ2-6, with D hard to call. CDR3 length: 15 amino acids. Trimming shortened V by 4 bases and J by 0 bases, and 7 bases separated the two germline ends. Germline-derived CDR1 and CDR2 are MNHEY and SMNVEV (reference sequence). The CDR3 DNA reads as TGTGCCAGCAGTTGGAAGGGCTCTGGGGCCAACGTCCTGACTTTC. It is translated as CASSWKGSGANVLTF.

This clonotype was recorded many times. The chain is built from TRBV7-2 and TRBJ1-6; D unclear. CDR1 and CDR2 from the germline V gene are SGHTA and FQGNSA. The germline V and J ends were trimmed by 0 bases and 0 bases, with 9 bases remaining between them. This CDR3 is built from 17 residues. Written as DNA, the CDR3 is TGTGCCAGCAGCTTAGCCCGCCCGAGCTCCTATAATTCACCCCTCCACTTT. It is translated as CASSLARPSSYNSPLHF.

The CDR3 bases are TGTGCCAGCTCACGGTGGGCAGGGTCGAATGAGCAGTTCTTC. Protein sequence: CASSRWAGSNEQFF. The V and J genes are TRBV18 and TRBJ2-1; tentatively, D is TRBD1 (5 bases). Trimming removed 4 bases from V and 7 bases from J, with 14 bases in between. Germline CDR1 reads KGHSH; CDR2 reads LQKENI. The CDR3 is made up of 14 amino acids.

The CDR3 sequence is CASSTDSLGYTF. CDR3 DNA sequence: TGTGCCAGCAGCACAGACAGCCTTGGCTACACCTTC. The chain is built from TRBV5-6 and TRBJ1-2; D may be TRBD1 (5 bases). The V end lost 4 bases, the J end lost 7 bases, and 11 bases lay between the germline ends. This CDR3 region has 12 residues. CDR1 is SGHDT and CDR2 is YYEEEE in the germline V gene. The full variable domain, its missing parts supplied by reference TRBV5-6 and TRBJ1-2, is DAGVTQSPTHLIKTRGQQVTLRCSPKSGHDTVSWYQQALGQGPQFIFQYYEEEERQRGNFPDRFSGHQFPNYSSELNVNALLLGDSALYLCASSTDSLGYTFGSGTRLTVV.

This clonotype was seen ten or more times. The chain has TRBV7-9 and TRBJ2-7, with D uncertain. The CDR3 is made up of 13 amino acids. The V and J ends lost 6 bases and 1 base respectively, with 10 bases between them. CDR1 is SEHNR and CDR2 is FQNEAQ in the germline V gene (reference sequence). The CDR3 DNA reads TGTGCCAGCAGTCAACCGGAATCCTACGAGCAGTACGTC. Translation: CASSQPESYEQYV.

This clonotype was observed many times. V gene TRBV29-1 combines with J gene TRBJ1-2; a possible D gene is TRBD1 (5 bases). The CDR3 covers 14 residues. Germline CDR1 reads SQVTM; CDR2 reads ANQGSEA. V lost 4 bases, J lost 5 bases, and 17 bases lay in between. The CDR3: CSVGDDGGLYGYTF. DNA for the CDR3: TGCAGCGTTGGTGATGACGGGGGTCTTTATGGCTACACCTTC.

The table lists this clonotype with a few counts. V and J are TRBV4-3 and TRBJ1-1, with a weak D call TRBD1 (5 bases). Trimming cost V 6 bases and J 0 bases, with 20 bases left between them. CDR3 length: 17 residues. Germline CDR1 is LGHNA and CDR2 is YSLEER. This CDR3 reads CASRDHWGPFMNTEAFF. The CDR3 region has the DNA TGCGCCAGCAGGGATCATTGGGGACCCTTTATGAACACTGAAGCTTTCTTT.

The rearrangement uses TRBV2 and TRBJ2-3; D unclear. Between the trimmed V and J ends, which lost 4 bases and 2 bases, there was a span of 10 bases. CDR1 is SNHLY, CDR2 FYNNEI, per germline. The CDR3 runs to 14 residues. Here the CDR3 reads CASSVGQFTDTQYF. The CDR3 DNA sequence: TGTGCCAGCAGTGTAGGGCAGTTCACAGATACGCAGTATTTT.

The CDR3: CASSQPGLEAFF. CDR3 nucleotides: TGTGCCAGCAGCCAACCAGGGCTGGAAGCTTTCTTT. This rearrangement joins TRBV16 to TRBJ1-1; the D gene is possibly TRBD1 (5 bases). The CDR3 is 12 residues long. Germline V gene sequence: CDR1 KGHSY, CDR2 FQNENV. Trimming shortened V by 2 bases and J by 8 bases, and 9 bases separated the two germline ends. The full variable domain, in which reference TRBV16 and TRBJ1-1 provide the parts outside the CDR3, is GEEVAQTPKHLVRGEGQKAKLYCAPIKGHSYVFWYQQVLKNEFKFLISFQNENVFDETGMPKERFSAKCLPNSPCSLEIQATKLEDSAVYFCASSQPGLEAFFGQGTRLTVV.

This clonotype was observed at least ten times. The chain recombines TRBV7-6 with TRBJ2-2; 8 nucleotides agree with TRBD1. CDR1 and CDR2 (germline): SGHVS, FNYEAQ. After removal of 5 bases from V and 5 bases from J, the junction contained 7 bases not matched to a gene. The CDR3 has 15 residues. The CDR3 bases are TGTGCCAGCAGCCTCACAGGGGGTGAGACCGGGGAGCTGTTTTTT. It yields the protein CASSLTGGETGELFF.

This clonotype was seen many times. This chain joins TRBV4-3 and TRBJ2-7, with a possible D match to TRBD1 (6 bases). The CDR3 covers 14 residues. Germline V gene sequence: CDR1 LGHNA, CDR2 YSLEER. V dropped 0 bases and J dropped 2 bases, with 8 bases sitting between them. CDR3 DNA sequence: TGCGCCAGCAGCCAAGAAAGGGACACCTACGAGCAGTACGTC. It codes for CASSQERDTYEQYV.

This chain joins TRBV9 and TRBJ2-3, with TRBD2 matching 13 bases. The V gene's germline CDR1 is SGDLS and CDR2 YYNGEE. The V segment lost 3 bases and the J segment 4 bases; nucleotides outside the gene matches: 8. This CDR3 is built from 17 residues. The CDR3 spells CASSAGTGTSGADTQYF. CDR3 DNA: TGTGCCAGCAGCGCCGGGACCGGGACTAGCGGGGCAGATACGCAGTATTTT.

This chain connects TRBV25-1 to TRBJ2-1; D perhaps matches TRBD2 (6 bases). Germline CDR1 MGHDK, CDR2 SYGVNS. V was trimmed by 6 bases and J by 10 bases, leaving 19 bases between them. The CDR3 has 14 residues. The CDR3 nucleotides read TGTGCCAGCAGCCCTGTGCGGGGACCTCAGGAGCAGTTCTTC. It translates to CASSPVRGPQEQFF.

This clonotype has ten or more counts. This sequence joins TRBV7-2 and TRBJ2-3; D remains unclear. Trimming removed 9 bases at V and 1 base at J, with 14 bases between. The CDR3 extends over 14 amino acids. CDR1 SGHTA and CDR2 FQGNSA come from the germline V gene. CDR3 nucleotide sequence: TGTGCCAGTTCCTCCCCCTGGGGCACAGATACGCAGTATTTT. Its translation is CASSSPWGTDTQYF.

V and J are TRBV6-4 and TRBJ1-1; the match to TRBD1 covers 9 bases. The trim removed 7 bases at V and 0 bases at J, leaving 3 bases unmatched. The germline V gene has CDR1 MRHNA and CDR2 SNTAGT. There are 14 residues in the CDR3. The CDR3 coding sequence is TGTGCCAGCACCGGACAGGGGATGAACACTGAAGCTTTCTTT. Its translation: CASTGQGMNTEAFF.

The genes are TRBV13 and TRBJ1-6, with D possibly matching TRBD1 (5 bases). CDR3 length equals 14 residues. Between the trimmed V and J ends, which lost 1 base and 11 bases, there was a span of 12 bases. Germline V gene data show CDR1 as PRHDT and CDR2 as FYEKMQ (reference sequence). This CDR3 is CASSLDRFGTPLHF. The CDR3 region has the DNA TGTGCCAGCAGCTTAGACAGGTTCGGGACACCCCTCCACTTT.

This clonotype was seen more than once but under ten times. The J gene is TRBJ2-1, the V gene TRBV7-9, with TRBD1 matching over 9 bases. The germline CDR1 and CDR2 sequences are SEHNR and FQNEAQ (reference sequence). After removal of 2 bases from V and 7 bases from J, the junction contained 6 bases not matched to a gene. The CDR3 length is 15 residues. CDR3 nucleotide sequence: TGTGCCAGCAGCTTAAGGGGACAGGGTCGGAATGAGCAGTTCTTC. Its protein is CASSLRGQGRNEQFF.

Details on this clonotype: At one of its ends the junction is not consistent with the germline gene, which may arise from a read error. The chain uses TRBV4-1 and TRBJ2-5; D not resolved. CDR1 and CDR2 from the germline V gene are MGHRA and YSYEKL. The CDR3 extends over 14 amino acids. The CDR3 nucleotides are TGCGCCAGCACCCAAGAATCGATGAGGGAGACCCAGTACTTC. This sequence encodes CASTQESMRETQYF.

The rearrangement joins TRBV4-1 to TRBJ1-3; no reliable D call. The germline CDR1 and CDR2 sequences are MGHRA and YSYEKL. The ends were cut back, 0 bases at V and 1 base at J, with 10 bases in the middle. There are 16 residues in the CDR3. The CDR3 nucleotides are TGCGCCAGCAGCCAAGAGGGAGCGACATCTGGAAACACCATATATTTT. It codes for CASSQEGATSGNTIYF.

The rearrangement uses TRBV7-7 and TRBJ2-1, with 7 bases identical to TRBD1. Germline CDR1 reads SSHAT; CDR2 reads FNYEAQ (reference sequence). CDR3 length: 15 amino acids. With V trimmed by 5 bases and J by 0 bases, 4 bases remained unmatched. The CDR3 region is CASSKTGSSYNEQFF. The CDR3 region has the DNA TGTGCCAGCAGCAAGACAGGGTCCTCCTACAATGAGCAGTTCTTC.

Worth noting for this clonotype: One end of the junction does not line up with germline, which may come from a read error. This chain connects TRBV4-2 to TRBJ2-7; D uncertain. Germline CDR1 LGHNA, CDR2 YNFKEQ. This CDR3 contains 12 residues. The CDR3 sequence is CASSKDHTEQYF. The DNA of the CDR3 is TGTGCCAGCAGCAAAGATCATACCGAGCAGTACTTC.

The V and J genes are TRBV10-2 and TRBJ1-5; 7 nucleotides agree with TRBD1. The J segment lost 1 base and the V segment lost 7 bases, leaving 7 bases of the junction unmatched. CDR1 and CDR2 from the germline V gene are WSHSY and SAAADI. The CDR3 totals 15 residues. The CDR3 sequence: CASKLGTASNQPQHF. The DNA of the CDR3 is TGCGCCAGCAAGCTAGGGACAGCGAGCAATCAGCCCCAGCATTTT.

This clonotype came up a few times. The chain carries TRBV5-6 and TRBJ2-1; no clear D gene. This CDR3 comprises 14 residues. Trimming shortened V by 2 bases and J by 1 base, and 7 bases separated the two germline ends. Germline CDR1 SGHDT, CDR2 YYEEEE. The CDR3 bases are TGTGCCAGCAGCTTTGGCAGATCCTACAATGAGCAGTTCTTC. It translates to CASSFGRSYNEQFF.

J is TRBJ2-6 and V is TRBV4-2, with D perhaps TRBD1 (5 bases). This CDR3 is 19 amino acids long. Germline CDR1 and CDR2: LGHNA and YNFKEQ. V was trimmed by 1 base and J by 2 bases, leaving 18 bases between them. The DNA of the CDR3 is TGTGCCAGCAGCCAAGTTTTCAGGGCCCGAGCACCTGGGGCCAACGTCCTGACTTTC. Its translation: CASSQVFRARAPGANVLTF.

The V call is TRBV2, the J call TRBJ2-7; 8 positions match TRBD1. Trimming at V came to 11 bases and at J to 7 bases, leaving 7 bases not matched to a gene. Per germline, CDR1 SNHLY and CDR2 FYNNEI. The CDR3 is 11 amino acids. The CDR3: CAGQGLGEQYV. CDR3 DNA sequence: TGTGCCGGACAGGGATTGGGAGAGCAGTACGTC.

This clonotype has a handful of counts. V gene TRBV29-1 combines with J gene TRBJ2-3; 7 bases are shared with TRBD1. The CDR3 consists of 16 residues. Unmatched junction bases numbered 10, after V lost 2 bases and J lost 2 bases. Germline CDR1 SQVTM, CDR2 ANQGSEA. Here the CDR3 reads CSVEPATGDLTDTQYF. CDR3 bases: TGCAGCGTTGAACCCGCTACAGGGGACCTCACAGATACGCAGTATTTT.

The chain has TRBV7-6 and TRBJ2-7, with D hard to call. The germline V gene has CDR1 SGHVS and CDR2 FNYEAQ. V lost 1 base and J 0 bases, leaving 7 bases between the germline ends. The CDR3 spans 14 residues. The CDR3 spells CASSLGGDSYEQYF. DNA for the CDR3: TGTGCCAGCAGCTTAGGCGGAGACTCCTACGAGCAGTACTTC.